The entry below describes one T cell receptor (beta chain). Antigen unknown. Profiling relied on immunoSEQ multiplex PCR, and the TCRdb table lists in-frame clones only, not all of them. This sample has tens of thousands of clones, with 84% found just once. The record originates from a study of a mutant IDH1 vaccine in newly diagnosed glioma. Whole-study context: Beginning 4-6 weeks after radiotherapy alone, or with temozolomide cycles, vaccination took place. Regarding the study as a whole: No link was apparently found between pseudoprogression and changes in top peripheral T cell clonotypes.

This CDR3 has 14 residues. Germline loops: CDR1 SGHTS, CDR2 YDEGEE. Trimming left V 3 bases short and J 4 bases short, with 13 bases between. Time point in this sample: week 35, safety follow-up. It was 300 ug of mutant IDH1 20-mer peptide that made up each vaccine dose, given with topical imiquimod. V is TRBV5-8 and J is TRBJ1-1; D is possibly TRBD1 (5 bases). Here the sequenced sample was PBMCs, taken from a glioma patient whose treatment included an IDH1 peptide vaccine. The receptor comes from a woman between 18 and 29 years old with glioma. The CDR3 sequence: CASSWGGVGTEAFF. The CDR3 nucleotides read TGTGCCAGCAGCTGGGGCGGGGTCGGCACTGAAGCTTTCTTT.